These 7 T cell receptor beta chains were sequenced from one sample in a study of CD8+CD57+ T cells in acquired aplastic anemia. Template material for TCR beta VDJ and CDR3 profiling consisted of genomic DNA. TCRdb processed the reads anew with MiXCR; each CDR3 protein has one entry. This table has about 71,000 distinct CDR3 sequences, roughly half appearing once. The source material was sorted CD4+, CD8+, or CD8+CD57+ T cells (not recorded which) from PBMCs. These receptor sequences come from a human donor in good health, serving as a control.

The rearrangement joins TRBV29-1 to TRBJ2-7; maybe TRBD2 (6 bases). This CDR3 contains 13 residues. Trimming cost V 7 bases and J 2 bases, with 15 bases left between them. Germline V gene sequence: CDR1 SQVTM, CDR2 ANQGSEA. The CDR3 protein is CSAGGPPAYEQYF. CDR3 nucleotides: TGCAGCGCCGGGGGACCGCCGGCCTACGAGCAGTACTTC.

Many counts were recorded for this clonotype. V and J are TRBV6-6 and TRBJ1-1; no firm D call. CDR1 MNHNY and CDR2 SVGAGI come from the germline V gene (reference sequence). The CDR3 has 11 residues. The V gene lost 7 bases and the J gene lost 4 bases, with 7 bases spanning the gap. CDR3 in amino acids: CASNTATEAFF. The CDR3 region has the DNA TGTGCCAGCAACACGGCCACTGAAGCTTTCTTT.

This clonotype was counted ten times or more. V is TRBV7-3 and J is TRBJ2-5; 8 nucleotides align to TRBD1. V was clipped by 3 bases and J by 2 bases; unmatched bases: 8. CDR1 and CDR2 from the germline V gene are SGHTA and FQGTGA. The CDR3 extends over 16 amino acids. CDR3 coding DNA: TGTGCCAGCAGCTTTTATCCAGGGGGCGGACAAGAGACCCAGTACTTC. Translating it yields CASSFYPGGGQETQYF.

The chain employs TRBV7-3 and TRBJ1-6; D unresolved. CDR1 and CDR2 from the germline V gene are SGHTA and FQGTGA. V was pared by 1 base and J by 9 bases, with 16 bases between. The CDR3 runs to 16 residues. The CDR3 region is CASSLKSSDLGSPLHF. The CDR3 bases are TGTGCCAGCAGCTTAAAGTCGTCGGACTTAGGTTCACCCCTCCACTTT. Based on the CDR3 plus reference TRBV7-3 and TRBJ1-6, the full variable domain is GAGVSQTPSNKVTEKGKYVELRCDPISGHTALYWYRQSLGQGPEFLIYFQGTGAADDSGLPNDRFFAVRPEGSVSTLKIQRTERGDSAVYLCASSLKSSDLGSPLHFGNGTRLTVT.

This clonotype was seen at least ten times. One junction end disagrees with the germline gene, perhaps due to a read error. The chain recombines TRBV27 with TRBJ2-1, with 13 bases that match TRBD2. The germline gives CDR1 MNHEY, CDR2 SMNVEV (reference sequence). The CDR3 loop spans 13 amino acids. The CDR3: CASRQGLAGSLSF. CDR3 DNA sequence: TGTGCCAGCAGACAGGGACTAGCGGGAAGTCTGTCCTTC.

This clonotype has a count of ten or more. The genes are TRBV4-2 and TRBJ1-1; no definite D call. V was trimmed by 1 base and J by 5 bases, leaving 8 bases between them. This CDR3 is 13 amino acids long. Germline V gene sequence: CDR1 LGHNA, CDR2 YNFKEQ. Here the CDR3 DNA reads TGTGCCAGCAGCCAAGGCAGTGGGACTGAAGCTTTCTTT. It specifies CASSQGSGTEAFF.

This clonotype was observed at least ten times. The chain has TRBV27 and TRBJ2-7; possible D gene TRBD2, 5 bases. Trimming removed 2 bases from V and 0 bases from J, with 11 bases in between. CDR3 size: 15 residues. The germline gives CDR1 MNHEY, CDR2 SMNVEV (reference sequence). The CDR3 reads CASSLMPGNSYEQYF. CDR3 in DNA: TGTGCCAGCAGTTTAATGCCGGGAAACTCCTACGAGCAGTACTTC.